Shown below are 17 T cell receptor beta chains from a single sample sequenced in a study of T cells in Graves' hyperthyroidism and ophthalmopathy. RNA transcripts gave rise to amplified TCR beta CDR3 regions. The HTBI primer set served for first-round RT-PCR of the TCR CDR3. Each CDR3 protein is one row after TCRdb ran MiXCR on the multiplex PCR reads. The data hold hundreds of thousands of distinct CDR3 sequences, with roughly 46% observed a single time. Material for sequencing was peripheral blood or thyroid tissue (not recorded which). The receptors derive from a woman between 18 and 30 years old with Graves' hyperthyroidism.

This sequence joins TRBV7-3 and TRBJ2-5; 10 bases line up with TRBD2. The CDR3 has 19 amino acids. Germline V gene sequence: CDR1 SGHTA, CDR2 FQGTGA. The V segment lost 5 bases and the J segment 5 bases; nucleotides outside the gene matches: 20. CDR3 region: CASSIAQALVAGGFETQYF. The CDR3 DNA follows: TGTGCCAGCAGCATTGCCCAGGCCCTCGTAGCGGGAGGATTCGAGACCCAGTACTTC.

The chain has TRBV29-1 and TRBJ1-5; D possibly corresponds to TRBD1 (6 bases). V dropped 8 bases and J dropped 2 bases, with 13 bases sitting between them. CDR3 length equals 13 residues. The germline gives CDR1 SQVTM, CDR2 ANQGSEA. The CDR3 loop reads CSLQGRGNQPQHF. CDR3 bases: TGCAGCTTGCAGGGGCGCGGCAATCAGCCCCAGCATTTT.

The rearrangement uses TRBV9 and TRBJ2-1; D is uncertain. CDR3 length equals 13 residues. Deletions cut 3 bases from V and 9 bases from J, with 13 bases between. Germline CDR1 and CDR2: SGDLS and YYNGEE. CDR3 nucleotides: TGTGCCAGCAGCGGCACTGATATCGGTGAGCAGTTCTTC. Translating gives CASSGTDIGEQFF.

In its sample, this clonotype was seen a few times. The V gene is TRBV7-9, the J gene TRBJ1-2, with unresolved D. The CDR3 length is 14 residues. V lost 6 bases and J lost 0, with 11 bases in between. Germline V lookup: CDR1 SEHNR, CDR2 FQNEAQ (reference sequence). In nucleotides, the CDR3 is TGTGCCAGCAGACGGACGGGTACTAACTATGGCTACACCTTC. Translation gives CASRRTGTNYGYTF.

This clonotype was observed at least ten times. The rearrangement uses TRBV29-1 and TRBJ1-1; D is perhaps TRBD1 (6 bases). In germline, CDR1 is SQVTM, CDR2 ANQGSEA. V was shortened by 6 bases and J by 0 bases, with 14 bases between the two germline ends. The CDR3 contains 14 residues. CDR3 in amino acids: CSVRQDAMNTEAFF. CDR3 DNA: TGCAGCGTCCGACAGGACGCTATGAACACTGAAGCTTTCTTT.

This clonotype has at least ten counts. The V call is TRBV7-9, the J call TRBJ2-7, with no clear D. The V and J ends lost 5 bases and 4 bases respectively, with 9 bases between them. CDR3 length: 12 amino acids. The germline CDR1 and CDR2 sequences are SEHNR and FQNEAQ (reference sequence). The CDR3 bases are TGTGCCAGCAGCGGCACGAGGTACGAGCAGTACTTC. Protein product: CASSGTRYEQYF.

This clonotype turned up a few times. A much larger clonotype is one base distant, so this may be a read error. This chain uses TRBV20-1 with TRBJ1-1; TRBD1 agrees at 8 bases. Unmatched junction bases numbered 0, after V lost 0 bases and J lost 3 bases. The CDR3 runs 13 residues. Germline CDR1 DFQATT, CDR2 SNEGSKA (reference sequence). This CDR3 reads CSAREQGDTEAFF. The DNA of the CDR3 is TGCAGTGCTAGAGAACAGGGGGACACTGAAGCTTTCTTT.

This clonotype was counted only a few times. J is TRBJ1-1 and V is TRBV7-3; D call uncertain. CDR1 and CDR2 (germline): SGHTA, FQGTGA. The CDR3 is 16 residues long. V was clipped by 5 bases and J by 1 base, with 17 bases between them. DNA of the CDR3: TGTGCCAGCAGCCCCCATCATAGGCTTGGGAACACTGAAGCTTTCTTT. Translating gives CASSPHHRLGNTEAFF.

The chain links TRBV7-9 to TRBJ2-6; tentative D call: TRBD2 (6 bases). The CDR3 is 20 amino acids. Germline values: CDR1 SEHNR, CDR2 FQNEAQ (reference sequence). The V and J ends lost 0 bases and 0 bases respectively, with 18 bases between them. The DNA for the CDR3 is TGTGCCAGCAGCTTAGCTCCAAAAGGGACGGGACTCTCTGGGGCCAACGTCCTGACTTTC. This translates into CASSLAPKGTGLSGANVLTF.

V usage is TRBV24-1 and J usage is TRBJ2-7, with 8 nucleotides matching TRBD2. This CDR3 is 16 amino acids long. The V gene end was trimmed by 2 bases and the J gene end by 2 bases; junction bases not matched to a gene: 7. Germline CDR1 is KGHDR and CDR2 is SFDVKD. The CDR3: CATSDSQGTRAYEQYF. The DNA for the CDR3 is TGTGCCACCAGTGATTCCCAGGGGACTAGAGCCTACGAGCAGTACTTC.

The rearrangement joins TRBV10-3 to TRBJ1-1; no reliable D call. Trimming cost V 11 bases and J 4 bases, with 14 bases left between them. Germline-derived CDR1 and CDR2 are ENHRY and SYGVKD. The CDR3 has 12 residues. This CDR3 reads CAVSLRGTEAFF. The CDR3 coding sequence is TGTGCCGTAAGCTTGCGGGGCACTGAAGCTTTCTTT.

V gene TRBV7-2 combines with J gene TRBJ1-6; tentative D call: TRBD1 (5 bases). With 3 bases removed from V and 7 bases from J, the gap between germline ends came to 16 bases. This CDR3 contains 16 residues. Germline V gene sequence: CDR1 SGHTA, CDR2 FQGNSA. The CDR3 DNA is TGTGCCAGCAGCTTTTCCCCGGGGCTCGACAATTCACCCCTCCACTTT. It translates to CASSFSPGLDNSPLHF.

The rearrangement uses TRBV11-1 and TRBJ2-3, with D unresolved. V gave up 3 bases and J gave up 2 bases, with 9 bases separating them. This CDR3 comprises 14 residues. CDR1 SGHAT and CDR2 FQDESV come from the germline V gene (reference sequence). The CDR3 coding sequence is TGTGCCAGCAGCTTGTGGACCACCACAGATACGCAGTATTTT. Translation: CASSLWTTTDTQYF. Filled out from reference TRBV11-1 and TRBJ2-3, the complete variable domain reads EAEVAQSPRYKITEKSQAVAFWCDPISGHATLYWYRQILGQGPELLVQFQDESVVDDSQLPKDRFSAERLKGVDSTLKIQPAELGDSAMYLCASSLWTTTDTQYFGPGTRLTVL.

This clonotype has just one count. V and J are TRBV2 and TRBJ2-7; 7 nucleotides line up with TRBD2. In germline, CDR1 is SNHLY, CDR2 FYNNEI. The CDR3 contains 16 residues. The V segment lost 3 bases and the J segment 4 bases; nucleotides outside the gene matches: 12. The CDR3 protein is CASSDLVGGSRYEQYF. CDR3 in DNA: TGTGCCAGCAGTGATTTGGTGGGCGGGAGTCGATACGAGCAGTACTTC.

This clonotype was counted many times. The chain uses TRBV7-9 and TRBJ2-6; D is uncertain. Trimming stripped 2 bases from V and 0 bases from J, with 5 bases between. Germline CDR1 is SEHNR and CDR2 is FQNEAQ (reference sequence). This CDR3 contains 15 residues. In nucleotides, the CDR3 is TGTGCCAGCAGCTTACAGGTCTCTGGGGCCAACGTCCTGACTTTC. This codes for CASSLQVSGANVLTF. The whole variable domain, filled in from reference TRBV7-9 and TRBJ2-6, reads DTGVSQNPRHKITKRGQNVTFRCDPISEHNRLYWYRQTLGQGPEFLTYFQNEAQLEKSRLLSDRFSAERPKGSFSTLEIQRTEQGDSAMYLCASSLQVSGANVLTFGAGSRLTVL.

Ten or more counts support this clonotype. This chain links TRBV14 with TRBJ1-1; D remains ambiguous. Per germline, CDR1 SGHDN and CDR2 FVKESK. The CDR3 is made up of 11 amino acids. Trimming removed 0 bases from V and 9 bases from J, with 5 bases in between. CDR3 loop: CASSQDLKAFF. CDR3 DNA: TGTGCCAGCAGCCAAGACCTTAAAGCTTTCTTT.

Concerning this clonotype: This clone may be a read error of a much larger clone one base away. CDR3 amino acids: CATSEPNRTGANVLTF. The DNA of the CDR3 is TGTGCCACCAGTGAACCGAACAGGACTGGGGCCAACGTCCTGACTTTC. The genes are TRBV24-1 and TRBJ2-6; TRBD1 might be the D (5 bases). This CDR3 contains 16 residues. Trimming removed 4 bases from V and 2 bases from J, with 11 bases in between. The V gene's germline CDR1 is KGHDR and CDR2 SFDVKD.